The 27 T cell receptor beta chains below were found in one sample sequenced in a study of control samples from healthy donors and cancer patients. Data came from immunoSEQ multiplex PCR; TCRdb stores just in-frame clones and leaves some out. This table has approximately 150,000 clones, more than 90% appearing once. Sequenced input: blood. These receptors all stem from a man aged 25 to 45 in good health.

The rearrangement joins TRBV29-1 to TRBJ2-1; no reliable D call. Germline-derived CDR1 and CDR2 are SQVTM and ANQGSEA. This CDR3 has 12 residues. Trimming took 6 bases from V and 8 from J, leaving 14 bases between them. The CDR3 coding sequence is TGCAGCGTCGCCCCAACTATTGATGAGCAGTTCTTC. Amino acid sequence: CSVAPTIDEQFF.

The chain carries TRBV2 and TRBJ1-1, with D perhaps TRBD1 (5 bases). Germline V gives CDR1 SNHLY, CDR2 FYNNEI. Trimming took 5 bases from V and 2 from J, leaving 12 bases between them. This CDR3 comprises 14 residues. CDR3 coding DNA: TGTGCCAGCAGTTCGCGGGGCGGCAACACTGAAGCTTTCTTT. Translated: CASSSRGGNTEAFF.

The rearrangement joins TRBV21-1 to TRBJ2-7; the table calls TRBD2, which could not be checked here. TRBV21-1 is designated a pseudogene. The CDR3 totals 15 residues. The CDR3 DNA reads TGTGCCAGCAGGATTTATCGGGGGTTCTCCTACGAGCAGTACTTC. Protein sequence: CASRIYRGFSYEQYF.

The rearrangement links TRBV15 to TRBJ2-3; TRBD2 matches at 10 bases. Germline CDR1 is LNHNV and CDR2 is YYDKDF (reference sequence). V shed 1 base, J shed 0 bases, and the junction held 1 base outside the gene matches. The CDR3 covers 16 residues. The chain's CDR3 is CATSRGTSGSTDTQYF. The CDR3 DNA is TGTGCCACCAGCAGAGGGACTAGCGGTAGCACAGATACGCAGTATTTT.

This chain connects TRBV5-1 to TRBJ1-4; the match to TRBD1 covers 8 bases. The CDR3 runs to 15 residues. From germline, CDR1 is SGHRS and CDR2 YFSETQ. V lost 0 bases to trimming and J lost 8 bases; unmatched junction nucleotides: 6. The CDR3, as DNA: TGCGCCAGCAGCTTGGTACCAGGGGGCTCAGAAAAACTGTTTTTT. Protein product: CASSLVPGGSEKLFF. The variable domain in full, completed from reference TRBV5-1 and TRBJ1-4, reads KAGVTQTPRYLIKTRGQQVTLSCSPISGHRSVSWYQQTPGQGLQFLFEYFSETQRNKGNFPGRFSGRQFSNSRSEMNVSTLELGDSALYLCASSLVPGGSEKLFFGSGTQLSVL.

This sequence joins TRBV5-1 and TRBJ2-7; 9 bases fit TRBD1. Germline-derived CDR1 and CDR2 are SGHRS and YFSETQ. Losses at the gene ends were 4 bases for V and 5 bases for J; bases not matched to a gene: 7. This CDR3 has 14 amino acids. Written as DNA, the CDR3 is TGCGCCAGCAGCCTACCGGGACAGGGCCACGAGCAGTACTTC. This sequence encodes CASSLPGQGHEQYF.

This sequence joins TRBV5-4 and TRBJ2-7, with TRBD1 matching 9 bases. The CDR3 covers 17 residues. V gave up 4 bases and J gave up 4 bases; unmatched junction bases: 15. The germline V gene encodes CDR1 SGHNT and CDR2 YYREEE (reference sequence). The CDR3 region is CASSGTTDRGSLYEQYF. The CDR3 DNA is TGTGCCAGCAGCGGAACCACGGACAGGGGAAGTCTGTACGAGCAGTACTTC.

The V call is TRBV18, the J call TRBJ1-6, with 8 nucleotides matching TRBD1. Germline CDR1 is KGHSH and CDR2 is LQKENI. The CDR3 covers 14 residues. The J segment lost 7 bases and the V segment lost 3 bases, leaving 2 bases of the junction unmatched. CDR3 loop: CASSPTGENSPLHF. The CDR3, as DNA: TGTGCCAGCTCACCGACAGGGGAGAATTCACCCCTCCACTTT.

The V gene is TRBV6-5, the J gene TRBJ2-2; unclear D gene. V lost 2 bases and J lost 5, with 15 bases in between. Germline V gene sequence: CDR1 MNHEY, CDR2 SVGAGI. This CDR3 spans 16 amino acids. The CDR3 bases are TGTGCCAGCAGTTACACCTACCCGGTAGGGACCGGGGAGCTGTTTTTT. It codes for CASSYTYPVGTGELFF.

The chain uses TRBV5-8 and TRBJ2-5; no clear D gene. The germline gives CDR1 SGHTS, CDR2 YDEGEE. CDR3 size: 14 residues. Trimming removed 7 bases from V and 3 bases from J, with 16 bases in between. The CDR3 spells CASPSDGPKETQYF. The CDR3 DNA reads as TGTGCCAGCCCCAGCGATGGGCCCAAAGAGACCCAGTACTTC.

The count of this clone is one. V gene TRBV5-1 combines with J gene TRBJ2-6, with D possibly matching TRBD1 (5 bases). The CDR3 has 15 residues. The V end was cut by 0 bases, the J end by 4 bases, with 8 bases between. CDR1 is SGHRS, CDR2 YFSETQ, per germline. The CDR3 sequence: CASSLAGQGANVLTF. CDR3 coding DNA: TGCGCCAGCAGCTTGGCCGGACAAGGGGCCAACGTCCTGACTTTC.

Details on this clone: Other DNA sequences within the sample encode an identical CDR3. The V call is TRBV7-8, the J call TRBJ2-3; weak D call: TRBD1 (5 bases). The germline V gene encodes CDR1 SGHVS and CDR2 FQNEAQ. This CDR3 has 16 amino acids. Trimming removed 1 base from V and 5 bases from J, with 16 bases in between. The CDR3 DNA is TGTGCCAGCAGCTTAGGTCCAGGGCATGGCAGAGATACGCAGTATTTT. It is translated as CASSLGPGHGRDTQYF.

The chain employs TRBV6-5 and TRBJ1-3, with D perhaps TRBD1 (6 bases). This CDR3 has 13 residues. CDR1 and CDR2 from the germline V gene are MNHEY and SVGAGI. The V and J ends lost 8 bases and 6 bases respectively, with 14 bases between them. The CDR3 sequence: CASRGQNVNTIYF. The DNA of the CDR3 is TGTGCCAGCCGGGGGCAGAATGTAAACACCATATATTTT.

CDR3 residues: CASSIRRQPREALHF. In DNA, the CDR3 is TGTGCCAGTAGTATACGCAGACAGCCCCGGGAGGCCCTCCACTTT. This chain uses TRBV19 with TRBJ1-6; D possibly corresponds to TRBD1 (5 bases). The V gene lost 2 bases and the J gene lost 14 bases, with 19 bases spanning the gap. This CDR3 spans 15 amino acids. Germline V gene data show CDR1 as LNHDA and CDR2 as SQIVND (reference sequence).

This clone turned up a few times. This chain links TRBV5-5 with TRBJ1-5; 7 bases are shared with TRBD1. The V gene's germline CDR1 is SGHKS and CDR2 YYEKEE (reference sequence). The CDR3 has 16 amino acids. The trim removed 4 bases at V and 0 bases at J, leaving 7 bases unmatched. The DNA for the CDR3 is TGTGCCAGCAGCCCGGGACAGAGGACTAGCAATCAGCCCCAGCATTTT. Its protein product is CASSPGQRTSNQPQHF.

The chain couples TRBV5-5 to TRBJ1-5; the D gene is possibly TRBD1 (6 bases). This CDR3 comprises 15 residues. The germline V gene encodes CDR1 SGHKS and CDR2 YYEKEE (reference sequence). V lost 0 bases to trimming and J lost 3 bases, with 10 bases between them. The CDR3: CASSLAVGANQPQHF. CDR3 DNA sequence: TGTGCCAGCAGCTTGGCCGTGGGGGCCAATCAGCCCCAGCATTTT.

V gene TRBV2 combines with J gene TRBJ2-7; a possible D gene is TRBD1 (5 bases). The V end lost 4 bases, the J end lost 1 base, and 11 bases lay between the germline ends. CDR1 SNHLY and CDR2 FYNNEI come from the germline V gene. The CDR3 loop spans 14 amino acids. The CDR3 region has the DNA TGTGCCAGCAGTGGGACACATATTTCCTACGAGCAGTACTTC. It translates to CASSGTHISYEQYF.

The V call is TRBV2, the J call TRBJ1-2, with D possibly being TRBD1 (5 bases). CDR1 and CDR2 (germline): SNHLY, FYNNEI. The CDR3 loop spans 13 amino acids. With 4 bases removed from V and 6 bases from J, the gap between germline ends came to 12 bases. The CDR3 nucleotides read TGTGCCAGCAGTGTAATCAGGGAAGATGGCTACACCTTC. As protein: CASSVIREDGYTF.

The V call is TRBV7-8, the J call TRBJ2-7; the match to TRBD2 covers 12 bases. Germline loops: CDR1 SGHVS, CDR2 FQNEAQ. V trimming: 2 bases; J trimming: 5 bases; junction bases outside the gene matches: 4. The CDR3 loop spans 15 amino acids. In nucleotides, the CDR3 is TGTGCCAGCAGCTTACTAGCGGGGGGGCCGGACGAGCAGTACTTC. Amino acids: CASSLLAGGPDEQYF.

This clone was observed a few times. The V gene is TRBV7-9, the J gene TRBJ1-1, with D uncertain. The CDR3 loop spans 13 amino acids. Per the germline V gene, CDR1 is SEHNR and CDR2 is FQNEAQ (reference sequence). V lost 1 base and J 6 bases, leaving 9 bases between the germline ends. CDR3 loop: CASSLDQDSEAFF. The DNA for the CDR3 is TGTGCCAGCAGCTTAGATCAGGACTCTGAAGCTTTCTTT.

V and J are TRBV6-6 and TRBJ1-4, with 11 bases lining up with TRBD1. The length of the CDR3 is 15 residues. Germline V gene lookup returns CDR1 MNHNY and CDR2 SVGAGI (reference sequence). With 4 bases clipped from V and 7 bases from J, the junction kept 5 bases outside the gene matches. The CDR3 is CASSSPGQGGEKLFF. CDR3 DNA: TGTGCCAGCAGTTCGCCGGGACAGGGGGGTGAAAAACTGTTTTTT.

The chain uses TRBV27 and TRBJ2-7; either TRBD1 or TRBD2 may supply D (6 bases each). Germline values: CDR1 MNHEY, CDR2 SMNVEV (reference sequence). V dropped 5 bases and J dropped 4 bases, with 15 bases sitting between them. This CDR3 has 14 residues. The CDR3 DNA follows: TGTGCCAGCAGTATTAGCCCGGGGGCATACGAGCAGTACTTC. Residues: CASSISPGAYEQYF.

The chain links TRBV7-8 to TRBJ2-7, with 10 bases identical to TRBD1. Germline V lookup: CDR1 SGHVS, CDR2 FQNEAQ. With V trimmed by 1 base and J by 2 bases, 5 bases remained unmatched. This CDR3 has 16 amino acids. Here the CDR3 DNA reads TGTGCCAGCAGCTTAGGGGGACAGGGGCTAACCTACGAGCAGTACTTC. This gives the protein CASSLGGQGLTYEQYF.

The chain carries TRBV10-2 and TRBJ2-7; 13 bases are a match to TRBD2. CDR3 size: 15 residues. Germline loops: CDR1 WSHSY, CDR2 SAAADI. V lost 2 bases to trimming and J lost 4 bases; unmatched junction nucleotides: 2. The CDR3 is CASSEGTSGEYEQYF. The CDR3 DNA reads TGCGCCAGCAGTGAGGGGACTAGCGGGGAGTACGAGCAGTACTTC.

The chain uses TRBV14 and TRBJ2-6, with 7 positions matching TRBD1. CDR3 length: 18 residues. Germline CDR1 reads SGHDN; CDR2 reads FVKESK. V was pared by 4 bases and J by 3 bases, with 12 bases of the junction left unmatched. The CDR3 here is CASSPRGLGGRGANVLTF. The CDR3 DNA follows: TGTGCCAGCAGCCCCCGCGGTTTAGGGGGCCGTGGGGCCAACGTCCTGACTTTC.

The genes are TRBV28 and TRBJ1-3; D is undetermined. Trimming stripped 2 bases from V and 2 bases from J, with 22 bases between. CDR3 length: 19 amino acids. From germline, CDR1 is MDHEN and CDR2 SYDVKM. This CDR3 reads CASSLHPAVYISTGNTIYF. CDR3 sequence (DNA): TGTGCCAGCAGTTTACATCCAGCAGTTTACATCAGCACTGGAAACACCATATATTTT.

CDR3 DNA: TGTGCCAGCAGCCTCGCTACGAATCAGCCCCAGCATTTT. Protein: CASSLATNQPQHF. The V and J genes are TRBV3-1 (or the pseudogene TRBV3-2) and TRBJ1-5, with no clear D. Trimming took 4 bases from V and 4 from J, leaving 8 bases between them. The CDR3 covers 13 residues. Germline V gene data show CDR1 as LGHDT and CDR2 as YNNKEL (reference sequence).